The source of this T cell receptor (beta chain) is a study of T-cell reconstitution after alpha-beta-depleted transplantation in children. Whole-study results and caveats: Elevated TCRbeta diversity at day 60 was traced, in some patients, to surviving recipient T cells and thymic progenitors. It was reported that alpha-beta T cells came from several hundred expanded graft clones (about two months after transplant).

This clonotype appeared many times. Its antigen remains unknown. The authors prepared the TCRbeta library with unique molecular identifiers. TCRdb recomputed calls from the PCR reads with MiXCR, one row per CDR3 protein. The table shows fewer than 700,000 distinct CDR3 sequences, with more than 20% occurring only once. Germline V gene sequence: CDR1 KGHDR, CDR2 SFDVKD. The V end was cut by 4 bases, the J end by 2 bases, with 7 bases between. The CDR3 loop spans 13 amino acids. Material: PBMCs, mostly from graft donor cells, obtained 360 days after TCRalphabeta/CD19-depleted stem cell transplant. This clonotype originated in a boy under two years old who had a stem cell transplant for acute myeloid leukemia, so the T cells may come from the graft donor. The chain is built from TRBV24-1 and TRBJ2-5; no reliable D call. The CDR3 region has the DNA TGTGCCACCAGTGAACCTGGACAAGAGACCCAGTACTTC. Translated, it gives CATSEPGQETQYF.